This record looks at one T cell receptor (beta chain) sequence and its context. What antigen it recognizes has not been identified. The record has no base qualities; no much larger clone is one base away. Early-stage hepatocellular carcinoma was present in all patients, and no therapy was administered to any patient before surgical resection. The sampled areas showed no macroscopic signs of necrosis or hemorrhage. Multiple regions from a couple of patients were subjected to TCR sequencing (ImmunoSeq). Frozen resection tissue samples were collected at least 1 cm apart from each other. Samples labelled N were derived from nontumoral liver tissue adjacent to the tumor. The DNeasy blood and tissue kit was used to extract genomic DNA from bulk tissue. Based on the germline V gene (reference sequence), the CDR1 and CDR2 sequences are LGHDT and YNNKEL. Germline trimming amounts to 4 bases on V and 7 bases on J, with 9 as the count of junction bases outside the gene matches. The CDR3 holds 17 amino acids from the cysteine to the phenylalanine. CDR3 DNA only is kept here, 51 bases in frame from base 1.

The data were taken from a study of intratumoral heterogeneity in liver cancer. Describing the broader study: In the full cohort of some 14 patients, the median age was roughly 58 years and the majority of patients were male. The study combined RNA-seq, DNA sequencing, TCR-seq and SNP array data from multiple regions of hepatocellular carcinoma specimens to study intratumor heterogeneity. A total of more than 70 multiregional samples from about 15 HCC patients, consisting of 51 tumoral and some 20 adjacent nontumoral regions, were included in the overall cohort. The full study reports these points: A relatively low patient number and under-sampled tumor-infiltrating lymphocyte representation were acknowledged by the authors as limitations.

TCR beta chain CDR3 regions were sequenced from genomic DNA using the immunoSEQ assay. Rearranged VDJ segments were amplified with primers annealing to V and J segments. Concerning the study's data processing: The ImmunoSeq Analyzer software was used to compute clonality and richness metrics. Clones with differential abundance between regions were identified with Fisher's exact test combined with a beta-binomial method for additional stringency. What TCRdb holds here is the immuneACCESS table cut down to in-frame rearrangements. Part of the clones is not present; checked against another copy, under half of the missing clones reflect an unresolved V gene, and the others are unexplained. V and J calls and clone size follow that table, whereas D and trimming were derived from the DNA. Across this sample there are over 20,000 clones, with roughly 66% seen only once. About 17% of the sample is in the top ten clones.

Specimen: tumor-adjacent normal tissue, collected before any cancer treatment. The chain uses TRBV3-1 (or the pseudogene TRBV3-2) and TRBJ2-1; 14 bases in the junction line up with TRBD2. This TCR came from a woman in her 70s with hepatocellular carcinoma. The CDR3 protein sequence reads: CASSLGTSGSSWNEQFF. The nucleotides are TGTGCCAGCAGCCTAGGGACTAGCGGGAGTTCCTGGAATGAGCAGTTCTTC.